This TCR beta chain stems from a study of T cells in localized non-small cell lung cancer. This clone showed up just a few times. What it binds is unknown. General study findings and limits: Without multi-region sequencing, intratumor heterogeneity could not be excluded. Adjacent uninvolved lung had the highest clonality, suggesting focused antigen responses.

CDR1 is MNHGY and CDR2 is SAAAGT in the germline V gene. This CDR3 has 15 amino acids. Trimming pared 6 bases from V and 0 bases from J, leaving 12 bases between. Using immunoSEQ multiplex PCR, the repertoire was profiled, and TCRdb retains in-frame clones only, with some absent. The data hold roughly 2,500 clones, with roughly 40% observed a single time. The gene calls are TRBV6-8 and TRBJ2-1; D perhaps matches TRBD1 (6 bases). The clonotype originates from a male donor at least 60 years old with stage II squamous cell lung carcinoma. Sequencing used lung tumor tissue, obtained before any cancer treatment. The CDR3, as DNA: TGTGCCAGCAGCCCACAGGGAAACTCCTACAATGAGCAGTTCTTC. Translation gives CASSPQGNSYNEQFF.